Below, one TCR beta chain is given with its context. Unmatched junction bases numbered 4, after V lost 3 bases and J lost 3 bases. There are 14 residues in the CDR3. CDR1 LNHNV and CDR2 YYDKDF come from the germline V gene (reference sequence). This entry is derived from a study of blood T cell repertoires in COVID-19. Study details: The study drew acute and convalescent COVID-19 samples from the United States, Italy and Spain.

Assignment of participants to cohorts was predicated upon participant-reported clinical history. Those designated as exposed participants met a COVID-19 case within 2 weeks before study entry. Per the original data handling: Amplification with reference gene primers provided the estimates of nucleated cell counts. Sequencing used immunoSEQ multiplex PCR; TCRdb keeps in-frame clones, though not all of them. The V and J calls and the clone size are those of that table, but D and trimming were determined from the DNA. The sample carries 350,000 to 400,000 clones, approximately 90% recorded once. The sequenced material came from PBMCs or T cells enriched from blood (not recorded which). The TCR comes from a woman between 40 and 50 years old who had been exposed to COVID-19. The chain couples TRBV15 to TRBJ1-1, with 7 positions matching TRBD1. CDR3 in amino acids: CATSSKQGHTEAFF. The CDR3 nucleotides read TGTGCCACCAGCAGTAAACAGGGGCACACTGAAGCTTTCTTT.